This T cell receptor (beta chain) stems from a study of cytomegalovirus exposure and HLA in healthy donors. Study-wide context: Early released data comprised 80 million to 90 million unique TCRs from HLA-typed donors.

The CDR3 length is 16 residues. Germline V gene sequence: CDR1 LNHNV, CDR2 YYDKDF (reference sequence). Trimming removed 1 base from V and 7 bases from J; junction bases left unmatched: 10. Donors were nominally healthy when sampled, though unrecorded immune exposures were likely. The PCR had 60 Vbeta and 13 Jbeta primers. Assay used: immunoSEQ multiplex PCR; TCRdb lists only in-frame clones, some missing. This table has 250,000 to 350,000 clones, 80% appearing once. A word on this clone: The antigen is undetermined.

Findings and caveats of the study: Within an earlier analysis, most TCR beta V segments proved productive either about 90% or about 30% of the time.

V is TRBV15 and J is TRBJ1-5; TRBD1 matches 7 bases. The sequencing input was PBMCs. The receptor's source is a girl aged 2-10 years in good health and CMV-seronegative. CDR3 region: CATSRGLQGMDQPQHF. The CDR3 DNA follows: TGTGCCACCAGCAGAGGATTACAGGGGATGGACCAGCCCCAGCATTTT.